The clone carrying this T cell receptor beta chain was recorded only once. This entry belongs to a study of T cell changes during pregnancy in multiple sclerosis. TCRdb's copy holds only in-frame clones and misses some; the assay was immunoSEQ multiplex PCR. The sample has approximately 130,000 clones, 96% seen once. The CDR3 is 15 residues long. Germline V lookup: CDR1 MDHEN, CDR2 SYDVKM. Trimming at V came to 3 bases and at J to 6 bases, leaving 9 bases not matched to a gene. The source is a female donor with multiple sclerosis, enrolled in a pregnancy study. The sequences come from peripheral blood, collected after pregnancy. The gene calls are TRBV28 and TRBJ2-7; 9 nucleotides align to TRBD1. CDR3 region: CASSFPGTGSAEQYF. DNA of the CDR3: TGTGCCAGCAGTTTCCCCGGGACAGGGTCTGCCGAGCAGTACTTC. The whole variable domain, remainder taken from reference TRBV28 and TRBJ2-7, is DVKVTQSSRYLVKRTGEKVFLECVQDMDHENMFWYRQDPGLGLRLIYFSYDVKMKEKGDIPEGYSVSREKKERFSLILESASTNQTSMYLCASSFPGTGSAEQYFGPGTRLTVT.